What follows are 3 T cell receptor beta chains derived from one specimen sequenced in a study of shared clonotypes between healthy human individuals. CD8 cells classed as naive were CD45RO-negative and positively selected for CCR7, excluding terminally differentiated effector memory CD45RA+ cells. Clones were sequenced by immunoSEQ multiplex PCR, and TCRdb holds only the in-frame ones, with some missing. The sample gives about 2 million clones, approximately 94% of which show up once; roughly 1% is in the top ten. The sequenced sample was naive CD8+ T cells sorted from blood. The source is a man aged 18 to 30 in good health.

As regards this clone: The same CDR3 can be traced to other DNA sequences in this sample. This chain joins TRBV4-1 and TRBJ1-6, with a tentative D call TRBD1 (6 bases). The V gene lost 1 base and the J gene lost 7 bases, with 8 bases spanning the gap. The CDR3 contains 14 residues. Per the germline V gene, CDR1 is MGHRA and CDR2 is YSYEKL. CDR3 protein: CASSQGQENSPLHF. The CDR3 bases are TGCGCCAGCAGCCAAGGACAGGAAAATTCACCCCTCCACTTT.

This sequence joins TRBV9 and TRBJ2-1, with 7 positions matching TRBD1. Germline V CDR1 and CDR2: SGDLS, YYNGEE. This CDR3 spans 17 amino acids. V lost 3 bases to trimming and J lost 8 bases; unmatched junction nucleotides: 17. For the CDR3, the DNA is TGTGCCAGCAGCGCCCGGACAGGACCCGTCGTAGGTCATGAGCAGTTCTTC. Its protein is CASSARTGPVVGHEQFF.

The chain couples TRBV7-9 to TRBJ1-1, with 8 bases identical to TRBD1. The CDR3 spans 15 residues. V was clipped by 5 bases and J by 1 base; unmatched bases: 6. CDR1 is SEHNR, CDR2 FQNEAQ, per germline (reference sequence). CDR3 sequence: CASSASDRGNTEAFF. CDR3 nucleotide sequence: TGTGCCAGCAGCGCAAGCGACAGGGGGAACACTGAAGCTTTCTTT.